This T cell receptor beta chain emerged from a study of T cells in Graves' hyperthyroidism and ophthalmopathy. RNA transcripts provided the source from which TCR beta CDR3 regions were amplified. During a first-round RT-PCR of the TCR CDR3, the HTBI primer set was used. TCRdb used MiXCR to reprocess the multiplex PCR reads, holding one entry per CDR3 protein. The sample records about 770,000 distinct CDR3 sequences, 18% being singletons. The germline CDR1 and CDR2 sequences are LNHDA and SQIVND (reference sequence). V lost 3 bases, J lost 1 base, and 6 bases lay in between. This CDR3 region has 13 residues. Exclusion followed for patients with uncontrolled infection, other autoimmune disease, pregnancy or lactation.

The chain joins TRBV19 to TRBJ1-1, with D tentatively TRBD1 (5 bases). The origin of this receptor is a woman in her forties or fifties with Graves' hyperthyroidism that later progressed to Graves' ophthalmopathy. The source material was blood. Here the CDR3 reads CASSMGGNTEAFF. The CDR3 nucleotides read TGTGCCAGTAGTATGGGGGGGAACACTGAAGCTTTCTTT. The variable domain in full, completed from reference TRBV19 and TRBJ1-1, reads DGGITQSPKYLFRKEGQNVTLSCEQNLNHDAMYWYRQDPGQGLRLIYYSQIVNDFQKGDIAEGYSVSREKKESFPLTVTSAQKNPTAFYLCASSMGGNTEAFFGQGTRLTVV.